The 20 T cell receptor beta chains listed next were all sequenced from one sample in a study of T cells in lung cancer brain metastases. TCRdb's copy holds only in-frame clones and misses some; the assay was immunoSEQ multiplex PCR. The sample includes roughly 2,700 clones, about nine tenths of them seen just once. Sequencing input: tumor tissue from the primary lung tumor. The receptors derive from a woman between 50 and 59 years old with non-small cell lung cancer.

This rearrangement joins TRBV11-2 to TRBJ1-1; 9 nucleotides align to TRBD1. The CDR3 spans 16 residues. CDR1 is SGHAT and CDR2 is FQNNGV in the germline V gene. V gave up 4 bases and J gave up 5 bases; unmatched junction bases: 11. CDR3 nucleotides: TGTGCCAGCAGCTCGGACAGGGGATTTGAGAATACTGAAGCTTTCTTT. This translates into CASSSDRGFENTEAFF.

The J gene is TRBJ2-5, the V gene TRBV5-1; TRBD2 matches 13 bases. The CDR3 contains 17 residues. From germline, CDR1 is SGHRS and CDR2 YFSETQ. The J segment lost 4 bases and the V segment lost 2 bases, leaving 8 bases of the junction unmatched. The chain's CDR3 is CASSFTSGGAFGETQYF. CDR3 coding DNA: TGCGCCAGCAGCTTCACTAGCGGGGGGGCTTTTGGAGAGACCCAGTACTTC. The full variable domain, rest sourced from reference TRBV5-1 and TRBJ2-5, is KAGVTQTPRYLIKTRGQQVTLSCSPISGHRSVSWYQQTPGQGLQFLFEYFSETQRNKGNFPGRFSGRQFSNSRSEMNVSTLELGDSALYLCASSFTSGGAFGETQYFGPGTRLLVL.

V usage is TRBV14 and J usage is TRBJ1-2; weak D call: TRBD1 (5 bases). Trimming removed 0 bases at V and 8 bases at J, with 16 bases between. Germline V lookup: CDR1 SGHDN, CDR2 FVKESK. The CDR3 covers 15 residues. The CDR3 DNA reads as TGTGCCAGCAGCCAAGAAGCAGGGTCGAAGAGCGGCTACACCTTC. This translates into CASSQEAGSKSGYTF.

This sequence joins TRBV6-5 and TRBJ2-7, with 7 bases matching TRBD2. V was pared by 4 bases and J by 2 bases, with 8 bases of the junction left unmatched. Germline V CDR1 and CDR2: MNHEY, SVGAGI. The CDR3 is 15 amino acids. The CDR3: CASSSPGGGAYEQYF. The CDR3 DNA reads TGTGCCAGCAGTTCACCTGGGGGGGGAGCCTACGAGCAGTACTTC.

The gene calls are TRBV4-1 and TRBJ1-2; D unresolved. Per germline, CDR1 MGHRA and CDR2 YSYEKL. V lost 5 bases and J 6 bases, leaving 13 bases between the germline ends. The CDR3 runs 13 residues. The CDR3 loop reads CASSSKTRDGYTF. CDR3 nucleotide sequence: TGCGCCAGCAGCTCTAAGACCCGAGATGGCTACACCTTC.

The rearrangement links TRBV5-6 to TRBJ1-1, with unresolved D. V was pared by 2 bases and J by 1 base, with 6 bases between. CDR3 length: 13 amino acids. CDR1 is SGHDT, CDR2 YYEEEE, per germline. This CDR3 is CASSFPGNTEAFF. The CDR3 DNA is TGTGCCAGCAGCTTTCCAGGGAACACTGAAGCTTTCTTT.

The chain's CDR3 is CASSPSRNSGNTIYF. The CDR3 DNA reads TGTGCCAGCTCCCCAAGCCGGAACTCTGGAAACACCATATATTTT. This rearrangement joins TRBV18 to TRBJ1-3; unclear D gene. The CDR3 covers 15 residues. Germline V lookup: CDR1 KGHSH, CDR2 LQKENI. The ends were cut back, 6 bases at V and 0 bases at J, with 12 bases in the middle.

This clone was detected once. V is TRBV29-1 and J is TRBJ2-3; D gene unclear. The CDR3 spans 15 residues. The germline V gene has CDR1 SQVTM and CDR2 ANQGSEA. V was pared by 0 bases and J by 3 bases, with 13 bases between. The CDR3 sequence is CSVEETRVGTDTQYF. Written as DNA, the CDR3 is TGCAGCGTTGAAGAGACTCGGGTAGGGACAGATACGCAGTATTTT.

V gene TRBV6-5 combines with J gene TRBJ1-3; tentatively, D is TRBD1 (5 bases). The V gene lost 6 bases and the J gene lost 0 bases, with 12 bases spanning the gap. The CDR3 runs to 15 residues. Germline CDR1 reads MNHEY; CDR2 reads SVGAGI. CDR3 sequence (DNA): TGTGCCAGCAGCGGGGGACGCGCCTCTGGAAACACCATATATTTT. Its protein is CASSGGRASGNTIYF.

The rearrangement joins TRBV5-5 to TRBJ2-6; 12 nucleotides line up with TRBD1. Germline CDR1 and CDR2: SGHKS and YYEKEE (reference sequence). The CDR3 spans 19 residues. Unmatched junction bases numbered 9, after V lost 5 bases and J lost 0 bases. CDR3 DNA: TGTGCCAGCAGGGGGGGGTCGGGACAGGGGGCCTCTGGGGCCAACGTCCTGACTTTC. Amino acids: CASRGGSGQGASGANVLTF.

The genes are TRBV19 and TRBJ2-7; D not resolved. The CDR3 contains 12 residues. From germline, CDR1 is LNHDA and CDR2 SQIVND (reference sequence). V was cut by 6 bases and J by 3 bases, with 9 bases left in between. The CDR3 nucleotides are TGTGCCAGTAGACCTAGGGACTACGAGCAGTACTTC. This sequence encodes CASRPRDYEQYF.

The chain combines TRBV4-3 with TRBJ1-1; 9 bases match TRBD1. Per germline, CDR1 LGHNA and CDR2 YSLEER. Unmatched junction bases numbered 12, after V lost 4 bases and J lost 9 bases. The CDR3 spans 15 residues. CDR3: CASSPETGGEGKAFF. The CDR3 DNA sequence: TGCGCCAGCAGCCCGGAAACAGGGGGCGAGGGGAAAGCTTTCTTT.

The J gene is TRBJ1-2, the V gene TRBV5-1; TRBD1 matches 8 bases. The length of the CDR3 is 15 residues. Losses at the gene ends were 0 bases for V and 2 bases for J; bases not matched to a gene: 3. CDR1 is SGHRS, CDR2 YFSETQ, per germline. CDR3 residues: CASSLVTGENYGYTF. The CDR3 bases are TGCGCCAGCAGCTTGGTGACAGGGGAAAACTATGGCTACACCTTC. The whole variable domain, filled in from reference TRBV5-1 and TRBJ1-2, reads KAGVTQTPRYLIKTRGQQVTLSCSPISGHRSVSWYQQTPGQGLQFLFEYFSETQRNKGNFPGRFSGRQFSNSRSEMNVSTLELGDSALYLCASSLVTGENYGYTFGSGTRLTVV.

The chain is built from TRBV28 and TRBJ2-5; D may be TRBD1 (6 bases). The V and J ends lost 5 bases and 0 bases respectively, with 13 bases between them. This CDR3 has 15 residues. From germline, CDR1 is MDHEN and CDR2 SYDVKM. CDR3 sequence reads: CASSLDSVYQETQYF. CDR3 sequence (DNA): TGTGCCAGCAGTCTGGACAGCGTGTACCAAGAGACCCAGTACTTC.

The chain combines TRBV27 with TRBJ2-5; D could derive from TRBD1 or TRBD2 (5 bases each). This CDR3 region has 15 residues. The germline V gene encodes CDR1 MNHEY and CDR2 SMNVEV (reference sequence). The germline V and J ends were trimmed by 5 bases and 7 bases, with 20 bases remaining between them. The chain's CDR3 is CASSPAPIPGGTQYF. The CDR3, as DNA: TGTGCCAGCAGTCCAGCTCCGATCCCTGGGGGGACCCAGTACTTC.

This clone came up a few times. The chain has TRBV5-5 and TRBJ2-5; D is uncertain. V shed 6 bases and J shed 5 bases, with 17 bases lying between them. This CDR3 is built from 14 residues. Germline values: CDR1 SGHKS, CDR2 YYEKEE (reference sequence). The chain's CDR3 is CASTLAPSRETQYF. The CDR3 DNA reads as TGTGCCAGCACCCTCGCTCCTTCCCGGGAGACCCAGTACTTC. Drawing the rest from reference TRBV5-5 and TRBJ2-5, the complete variable domain is DAGVTQSPTHLIKTRGQQVTLRCSPISGHKSVSWYQQVLGQGPQFIFQYYEKEERGRGNFPDRFSARQFPNYSSELNVNALLLGDSALYLCASTLAPSRETQYFGPGTRLLVL.

V and J are TRBV10-3 and TRBJ1-5; possible D gene TRBD1, 6 bases. The germline V gene has CDR1 ENHRY and CDR2 SYGVKD. V dropped 5 bases and J dropped 1 base, with 12 bases sitting between them. The CDR3 has 15 residues. The CDR3 sequence is CAISRDIRSNQPQHF. The CDR3 DNA is TGTGCCATCAGTCGGGACATTCGGAGCAATCAGCCCCAGCATTTT.

The rearrangement joins TRBV29-1 to TRBJ2-7, with D possibly being TRBD2 (7 bases). The V end was cut by 1 base, the J end by 5 bases, with 9 bases between. This CDR3 region has 12 residues. CDR1 SQVTM and CDR2 ANQGSEA come from the germline V gene. This CDR3 reads CSVEGGGDEQYF. CDR3 coding DNA: TGCAGCGTTGAAGGGGGGGGCGACGAGCAGTACTTC.

In nucleotides, the CDR3 is TGTGCCAGTAGGTCAGGGTTTAGCAATCAGCCCCAGCATTTT. It specifies CASRSGFSNQPQHF. The V gene is TRBV19, the J gene TRBJ1-5; TRBD1 is a possible D gene (5 bases). The CDR3 is made up of 14 amino acids. The V end was cut by 6 bases, the J end by 0 bases, with 9 bases between. The germline CDR1 and CDR2 sequences are LNHDA and SQIVND (reference sequence). Based on the CDR3 plus reference TRBV19 and TRBJ1-5, the full variable domain is DGGITQSPKYLFRKEGQNVTLSCEQNLNHDAMYWYRQDPGQGLRLIYYSQIVNDFQKGDIAEGYSVSREKKESFPLTVTSAQKNPTAFYLCASRSGFSNQPQHFGDGTRLSIL.

This clone was observed a single time. In DNA form, the CDR3 reads TGCGCCAGCAGCTTGGCCGGGATAAGACAGGGCGGGGTCTACGAGCAGTACTTC. Residues: CASSLAGIRQGGVYEQYF. The chain employs TRBV5-1 and TRBJ2-7, with D possibly matching TRBD1 (7 bases). The V end was cut by 0 bases, the J end by 3 bases, with 22 bases between. The CDR3 totals 18 residues. From germline, CDR1 is SGHRS and CDR2 YFSETQ.